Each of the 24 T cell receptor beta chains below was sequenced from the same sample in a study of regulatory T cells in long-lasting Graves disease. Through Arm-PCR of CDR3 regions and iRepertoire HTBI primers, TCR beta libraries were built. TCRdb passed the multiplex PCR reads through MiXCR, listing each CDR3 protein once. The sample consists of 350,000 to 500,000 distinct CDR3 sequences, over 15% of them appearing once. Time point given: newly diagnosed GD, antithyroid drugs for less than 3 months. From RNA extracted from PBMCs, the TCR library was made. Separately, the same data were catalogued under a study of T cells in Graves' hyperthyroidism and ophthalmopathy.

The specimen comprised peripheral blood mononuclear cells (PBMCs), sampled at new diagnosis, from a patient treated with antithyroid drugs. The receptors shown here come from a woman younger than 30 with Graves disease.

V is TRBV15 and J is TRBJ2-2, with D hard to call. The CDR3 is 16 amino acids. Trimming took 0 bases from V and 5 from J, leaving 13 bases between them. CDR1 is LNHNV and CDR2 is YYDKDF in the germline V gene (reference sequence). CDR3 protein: CATSRDRVYGTGELFF. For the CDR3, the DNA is TGTGCCACCAGCAGAGACCGGGTCTACGGGACCGGGGAGCTGTTTTTT.

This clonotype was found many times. This CDR3 is CASGQAGVAYNEQFF. CDR3 in DNA: TGTGCCAGCGGGCAAGCGGGAGTTGCCTACAATGAGCAGTTCTTC. J is TRBJ2-1 and V is TRBV28; TRBD2 matches 8 bases. J lost 2 bases, V lost 8 bases, and 8 bases had no gene match. Germline-derived CDR1 and CDR2 are MDHEN and SYDVKM. This CDR3 has 15 residues.

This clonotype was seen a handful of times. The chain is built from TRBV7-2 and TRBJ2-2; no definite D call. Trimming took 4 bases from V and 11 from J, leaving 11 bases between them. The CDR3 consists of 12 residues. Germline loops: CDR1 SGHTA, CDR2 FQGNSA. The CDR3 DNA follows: TGTGCCAGCAGCTCGGCTTGGATAGAGCTGTTTTTT. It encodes CASSSAWIELFF.

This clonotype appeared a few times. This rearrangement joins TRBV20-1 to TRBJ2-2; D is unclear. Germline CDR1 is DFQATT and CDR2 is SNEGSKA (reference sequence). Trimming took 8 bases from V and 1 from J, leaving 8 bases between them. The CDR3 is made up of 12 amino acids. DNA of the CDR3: TGCAGTACCAGACAGAACACCGGGGAGCTGTTTTTT. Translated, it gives CSTRQNTGELFF.

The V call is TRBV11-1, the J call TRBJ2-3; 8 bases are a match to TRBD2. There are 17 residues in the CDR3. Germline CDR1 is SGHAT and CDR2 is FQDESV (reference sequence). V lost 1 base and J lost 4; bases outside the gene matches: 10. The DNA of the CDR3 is TGTGCCAGCAGCTTAGATCCTCCGGGAGGGCCTCCAGATACGCAGTATTTT. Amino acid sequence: CASSLDPPGGPPDTQYF.

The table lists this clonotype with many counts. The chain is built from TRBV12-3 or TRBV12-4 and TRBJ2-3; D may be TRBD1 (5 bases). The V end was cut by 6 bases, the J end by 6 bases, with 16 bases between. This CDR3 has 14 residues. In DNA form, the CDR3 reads TGTGCCAGCAGCCAAGACAGCCCCACGGATACGCAGTATTTT. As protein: CASSQDSPTDTQYF.

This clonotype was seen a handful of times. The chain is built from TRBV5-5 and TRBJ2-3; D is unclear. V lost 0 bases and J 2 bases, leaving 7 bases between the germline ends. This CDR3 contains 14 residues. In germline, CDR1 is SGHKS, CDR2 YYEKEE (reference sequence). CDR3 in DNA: TGTGCCAGCAGCTTGGTTCAAATCACAGATACGCAGTATTTT. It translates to CASSLVQITDTQYF. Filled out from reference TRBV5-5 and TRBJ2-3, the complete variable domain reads DAGVTQSPTHLIKTRGQQVTLRCSPISGHKSVSWYQQVLGQGPQFIFQYYEKEERGRGNFPDRFSARQFPNYSSELNVNALLLGDSALYLCASSLVQITDTQYFGPGTRLTVL.

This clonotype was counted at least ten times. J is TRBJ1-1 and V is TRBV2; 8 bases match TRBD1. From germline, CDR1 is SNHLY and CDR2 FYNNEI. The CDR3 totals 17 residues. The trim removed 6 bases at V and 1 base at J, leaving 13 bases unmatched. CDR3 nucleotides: TGTGCCAGCAGGTCCGGGACAGGCGTTCGGGGGAACACTGAAGCTTTCTTT. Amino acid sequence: CASRSGTGVRGNTEAFF.

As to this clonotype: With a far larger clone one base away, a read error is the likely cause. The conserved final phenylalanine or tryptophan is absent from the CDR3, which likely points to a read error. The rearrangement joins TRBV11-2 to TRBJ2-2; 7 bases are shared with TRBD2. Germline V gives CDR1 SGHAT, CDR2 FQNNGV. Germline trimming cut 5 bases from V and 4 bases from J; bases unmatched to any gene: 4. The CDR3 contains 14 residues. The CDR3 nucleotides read TGTGCCAGCAGCGTACTAGCGAGCACCGGGGAGCTGTTTCTT. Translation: CASSVLASTGELFL.

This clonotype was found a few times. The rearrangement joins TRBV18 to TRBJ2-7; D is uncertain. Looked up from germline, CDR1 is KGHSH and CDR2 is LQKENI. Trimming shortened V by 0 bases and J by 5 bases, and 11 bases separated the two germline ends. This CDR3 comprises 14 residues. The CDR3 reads CASSPPSVRDEQYF. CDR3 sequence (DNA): TGTGCCAGCTCACCACCTTCCGTCCGGGACGAGCAGTACTTC.

In DNA form, the CDR3 reads TGCGCCAGCAGCCAAGTGGGACGCCATCGTAGCGGGAGTCTGAGAGATACGCAGTATTTT. Amino acids: CASSQVGRHRSGSLRDTQYF. The chain links TRBV4-1 to TRBJ2-3, with 9 bases matching TRBD2. The germline V gene encodes CDR1 MGHRA and CDR2 YSYEKL. V shed 1 base, J shed 5 bases, and the junction held 19 bases outside the gene matches. The CDR3 spans 20 residues.

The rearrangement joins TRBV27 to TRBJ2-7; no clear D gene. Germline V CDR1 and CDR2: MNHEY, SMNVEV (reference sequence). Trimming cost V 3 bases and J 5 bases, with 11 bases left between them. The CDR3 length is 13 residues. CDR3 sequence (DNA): TGTGCCAGCAGTTTTGGTAGTTTTCACGAGCAGTACTTC. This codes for CASSFGSFHEQYF.

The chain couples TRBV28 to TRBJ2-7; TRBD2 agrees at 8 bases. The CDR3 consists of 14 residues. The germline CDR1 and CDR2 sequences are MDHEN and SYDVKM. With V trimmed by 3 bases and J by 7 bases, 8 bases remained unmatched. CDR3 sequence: CASSFNGRADEQYF. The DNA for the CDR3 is TGTGCCAGCAGTTTTAACGGGAGGGCGGATGAGCAGTACTTC.

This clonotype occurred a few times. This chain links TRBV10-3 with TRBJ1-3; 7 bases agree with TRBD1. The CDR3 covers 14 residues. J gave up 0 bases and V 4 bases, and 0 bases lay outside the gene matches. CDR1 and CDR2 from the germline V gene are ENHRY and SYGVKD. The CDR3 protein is CAISAGGSGNTIYF. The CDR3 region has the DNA TGTGCCATCAGTGCAGGGGGCTCTGGAAACACCATATATTTT.

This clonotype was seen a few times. CDR3 protein: CASSYLRSGVGEQFF. The CDR3 nucleotides read TGTGCCAGCAGTTACTTAAGGTCGGGAGTTGGCGAGCAGTTCTTC. This sequence joins TRBV6-5 and TRBJ2-1; possibly TRBD2 for D (6 bases). V was clipped by 1 base and J by 10 bases, with 17 bases between them. The CDR3 length is 15 residues. Germline assignment: CDR1 MNHEY and CDR2 SVGAGI.

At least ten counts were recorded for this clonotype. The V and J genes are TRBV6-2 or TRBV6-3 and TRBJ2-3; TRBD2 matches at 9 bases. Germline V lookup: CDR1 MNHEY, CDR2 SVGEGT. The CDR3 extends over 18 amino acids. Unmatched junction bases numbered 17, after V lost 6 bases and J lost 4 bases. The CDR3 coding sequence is TGTGCCAGCAGCAGTCGGCGAATAGCGGGAGTCGGTGCAGATACGCAGTATTTT. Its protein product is CASSSRRIAGVGADTQYF.

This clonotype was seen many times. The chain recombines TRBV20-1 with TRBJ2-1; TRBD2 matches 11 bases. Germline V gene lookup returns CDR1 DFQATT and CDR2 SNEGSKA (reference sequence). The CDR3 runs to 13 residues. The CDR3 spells CRARLAGMSEQFF. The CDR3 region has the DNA TGCAGAGCGAGACTAGCGGGGATGAGTGAGCAGTTCTTC.

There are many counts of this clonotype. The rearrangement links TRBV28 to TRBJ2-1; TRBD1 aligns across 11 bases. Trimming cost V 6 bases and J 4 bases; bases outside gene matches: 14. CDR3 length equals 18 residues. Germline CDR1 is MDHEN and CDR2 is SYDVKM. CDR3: CASSPTRKDRGPYNEQFF. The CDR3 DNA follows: TGTGCCAGCAGCCCAACTCGCAAGGACAGGGGGCCGTACAATGAGCAGTTCTTC.

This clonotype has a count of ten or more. The CDR3 sequence is CASSEREPDTQYF. The CDR3, as DNA: TGTGCCAGCAGCGAGCGGGAGCCAGATACGCAGTATTTT. The chain is built from TRBV7-3 and TRBJ2-3; TRBD2 matches at 8 bases. Germline trimming cut 5 bases from V and 4 bases from J; bases unmatched to any gene: 2. From germline, CDR1 is SGHTA and CDR2 FQGTGA. This CDR3 is built from 13 residues.

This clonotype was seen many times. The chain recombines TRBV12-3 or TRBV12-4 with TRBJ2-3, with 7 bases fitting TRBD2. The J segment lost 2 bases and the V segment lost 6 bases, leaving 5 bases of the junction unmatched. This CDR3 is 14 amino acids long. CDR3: CASRRGTNTDTQYF. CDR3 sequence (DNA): TGTGCCAGCAGGCGCGGGACTAACACAGATACGCAGTATTTT.

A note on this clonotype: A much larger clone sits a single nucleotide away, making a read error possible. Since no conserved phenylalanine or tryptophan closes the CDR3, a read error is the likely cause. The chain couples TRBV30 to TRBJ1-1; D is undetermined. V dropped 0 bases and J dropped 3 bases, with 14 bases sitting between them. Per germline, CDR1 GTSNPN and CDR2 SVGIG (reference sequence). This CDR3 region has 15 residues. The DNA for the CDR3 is TGTGCCTGGAGTGTATCAAAGCGGGGATACACTGAAGCTTTCTTG. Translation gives CAWSVSKRGYTEAFL.

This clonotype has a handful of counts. In nucleotides, the CDR3 is TGTGCCACCCCACACGGGGGGCCCTACGAGCAGTACTTC. It is translated as CATPHGGPYEQYF. The rearrangement uses TRBV6-2 or TRBV6-3 and TRBJ2-7, with D possibly matching TRBD2 (7 bases). The CDR3 consists of 13 residues. In germline, CDR1 is MNHEY, CDR2 SVGEGT. Trimming took 10 bases from V and 2 from J, leaving 15 bases between them.

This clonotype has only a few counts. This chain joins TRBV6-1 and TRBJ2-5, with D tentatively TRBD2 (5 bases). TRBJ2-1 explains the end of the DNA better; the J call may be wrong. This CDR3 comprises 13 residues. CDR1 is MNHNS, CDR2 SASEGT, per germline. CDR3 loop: CASSLVWAGEQFF. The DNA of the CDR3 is TGTGCCAGCAGCCTGGTCTGGGCGGGTGAGCAGTTCTTC.

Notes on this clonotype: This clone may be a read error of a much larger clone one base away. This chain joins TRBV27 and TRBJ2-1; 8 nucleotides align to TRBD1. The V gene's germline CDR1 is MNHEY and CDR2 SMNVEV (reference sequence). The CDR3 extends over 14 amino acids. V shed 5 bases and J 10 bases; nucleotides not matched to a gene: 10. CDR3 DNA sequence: TGTGCCAGCAGTCCGACAGGGGTAGACTACGAGCAGTTCTTC. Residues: CASSPTGVDYEQFF.